One T cell receptor (beta chain) is described in this entry. It lacks a known antigen. Within one base of it there is no much larger clone, and no base qualities were kept. The sample comes from a study of shared T cell receptors in the human thymus (TCRdb year 2021). Concerning the study at large: The study examined how self-reactive, shared T-cell receptor alpha chains are generated in the human thymus.

The CDR3 sequence holds 16 residues, the cysteine and phenylalanine included. Only the CDR3 part of the read is kept: 48 bases, read in frame from the first base. Looking up the germline V gene yields CDR1 KGHSH and CDR2 LQKENI. V and J are trimmed by 4 bases and 4 bases, and the gene matches miss 8 bases of the junction. Library preparation was by the immunoSEQ multiplex PCR assay. Held by TCRdb, this immuneACCESS table contains in-frame sequences only and omits some clones. Under half of the omission traces to an unresolved V gene where checked; the cause of the rest is unknown. For this sample there are roughly 410,000 clones; 95% appear just once. The top ten hold roughly 0.02% of the sample.

Source material: thymocytes. The TCR originated in a human donor. The V gene is TRBV18 and the J gene is TRBJ2-2, with 8 bases matching TRBD1. The DNA reads as follows: TGTGCCAGCTCACAGTCCGGGACAGGAGCCACCGGGGAGCTGTTTTTT. This yields the protein CASSQSGTGATGELFF.